This T cell receptor (beta chain) was obtained from a study of cytomegalovirus exposure and HLA in healthy donors. General study results and limits: The majority of TCR sequences were rare, yet some public TCRs appeared in many donors. The study labeled fewer than 200 TCR beta chains cytomegalovirus-associated.

Germline V lookup: CDR1 SNHLY, CDR2 FYNNEI. The CDR3 loop spans 19 amino acids. Profiled with immunoSEQ multiplex PCR; TCRdb holds only in-frame clones, not every one. The sample lists about 98,000 clones; 87% were seen once. Turning to this clone: Antigen unknown. One end of the junction varies from germline; a read error may be responsible.

The receptor was derived from a woman in her thirties in good health and CMV-seronegative. Sample: PBMCs. The chain joins TRBV2 to TRBJ1-2; 9 bases match TRBD1. The DNA of the CDR3 is TGTGCCAGCAGGGGACAGGGAACCCGCCGGGGGGGAGCTAACTACGGCTACACCTTC. Translation gives CASRGQGTRRGGANYGYTF.